The 31 T cell receptor beta chains in this list originate from one sample, sequenced in a study of T cell repertoires in aging, cancer and after chemotherapy. Rearranged V-D-J TRB sequences were amplified with a mixed TRB-A/B primer pool. TCRdb called the multiplex PCR reads again in MiXCR, with one record for every CDR3 protein. Seen here are roughly 4,100 distinct CDR3 sequences, under 30% observed once, and the top ten hold 5% to 7%. The template was genomic DNA from peripheral blood, not RNA. The specimen was blood. The source is a human donor in good health.

The V and J genes are TRBV19 and TRBJ1-3; 7 nucleotides line up with TRBD1. Losses at the gene ends were 10 bases for V and 2 bases for J; bases not matched to a gene: 5. Germline loops: CDR1 LNHDA, CDR2 SQIVND (reference sequence). This CDR3 spans 13 amino acids. The CDR3 sequence: CATGGTAGNTIYF. The DNA for the CDR3 is TGTGCCACCGGTGGGACAGCTGGAAACACCATATATTTT.

This clonotype was picked up a small number of times. The rearrangement uses TRBV30 and TRBJ1-1; D is unresolved. The CDR3 runs to 12 residues. Germline loops: CDR1 GTSNPN, CDR2 SVGIG (reference sequence). With 5 bases removed from V and 1 base from J, the gap between germline ends came to 8 bases. CDR3 bases: TGTGCCTGGGGACGGCCGAACACTGAAGCTTTCTTT. Its translation is CAWGRPNTEAFF.

In this sample, this clonotype is medium-sized. The chain employs TRBV15 and TRBJ1-6, with no clear D. The CDR3 is 15 residues long. V was clipped by 1 base and J by 4 bases, with 8 bases between them. Germline-derived CDR1 and CDR2 are LNHNV and YYDKDF (reference sequence). The CDR3 is CATSRAKGYNSPLHF. CDR3 bases: TGTGCCACCAGCAGAGCTAAGGGTTATAATTCACCCCTCCACTTT. The full variable domain, its missing parts supplied by reference TRBV15 and TRBJ1-6, is DAMVIQNPRYQVTQFGKPVTLSCSQTLNHNVMYWYQQKSSQAPKLLFHYYDKDFNNEADTPDNFQSRRPNTSFCFLDIRSPGLGDTAMYLCATSRAKGYNSPLHFGNGTRLTVT.

This clonotype is categorized as medium-sized. The chain uses TRBV30 and TRBJ1-4, with TRBD1 matching over 7 bases. The CDR3 extends over 15 amino acids. The germline CDR1 and CDR2 sequences are GTSNPN and SVGIG (reference sequence). J was trimmed by 8 bases and V by 1 base; bases with no gene match: 10. The CDR3 sequence: CAWSEVQGFGEKLFF. The CDR3 DNA reads as TGTGCCTGGAGTGAGGTACAGGGGTTTGGCGAAAAACTGTTTTTT. Based on the CDR3 plus reference TRBV30 and TRBJ1-4, the full variable domain is SQTIHQWPATLVQPVGSPLSLECTVEGTSNPNLYWYRQAAGRGLQLLFYSVGIGQISSEVPQNLSASRPQDRQFILSSKKLLLSDSGFYLCAWSEVQGFGEKLFFGSGTQLSVL.

This clonotype counts as medium-sized. The V call is TRBV30, the J call TRBJ1-6; possibly TRBD1 for D (6 bases). CDR1 GTSNPN and CDR2 SVGIG come from the germline V gene (reference sequence). The ends were cut back, 0 bases at V and 8 bases at J, with 11 bases in the middle. The CDR3 has 14 residues. The CDR3 here is CAWSVLTGDSPLHF. The CDR3 DNA reads TGTGCCTGGAGTGTACTGACAGGCGATTCACCCCTCCACTTT.

This clonotype was counted only a few times. The chain employs TRBV18 and TRBJ2-6; D may be TRBD1 (6 bases). This CDR3 is 16 amino acids long. Germline V gene lookup returns CDR1 KGHSH and CDR2 LQKENI. V gave up 3 bases and J gave up 1 base, with 10 bases separating them. The CDR3 sequence: CASSPKTGSGANVLTF. CDR3 DNA sequence: TGTGCCAGCTCACCCAAAACAGGGTCTGGGGCCAACGTCCTGACTTTC.

The chain uses TRBV27 and TRBJ2-7; a possible D gene is TRBD2 (5 bases). The V gene's germline CDR1 is MNHEY and CDR2 SMNVEV (reference sequence). Trimming removed 6 bases from V and 0 bases from J, with 12 bases in between. This CDR3 is built from 14 residues. CDR3 amino acids: CASRAPGSSYEQYF. CDR3 coding DNA: TGTGCCAGCAGGGCTCCGGGAAGCTCCTACGAGCAGTACTTC.

This clonotype was observed a few times. The chain is built from TRBV12-3 or TRBV12-4 and TRBJ1-4, with 7 bases identical to TRBD1. The CDR3 spans 15 residues. V dropped 6 bases and J dropped 4; count of bases not matched to a gene: 8. CDR3 sequence reads: CASSRGDSYNEKLFF. The CDR3 DNA reads TGTGCCAGCAGCCGTGGGGACAGCTATAATGAAAAACTGTTTTTT.

The chain couples TRBV6-4 to TRBJ1-6, with D maybe TRBD1 (5 bases). CDR1 is MRHNA, CDR2 SNTAGT, per germline. This CDR3 spans 15 amino acids. Between the trimmed V and J ends, which lost 2 bases and 10 bases, there was a span of 15 bases. Written as DNA, the CDR3 is TGTGCCAGCAGTGACCAGCCGTGGGGCCAGTCACCCCTCCACTTT. Amino acids: CASSDQPWGQSPLHF.

Points on this clonotype: A single base separates this from a much larger clone, so it may be a read error. V usage is TRBV5-4 and J usage is TRBJ1-6; perhaps TRBD1 as D (5 bases). Germline CDR1 is SGHNT and CDR2 is YYREEE (reference sequence). This CDR3 spans 15 amino acids. CDR3 protein: CASSLARGGNSPLQF. The CDR3 nucleotides are TGTGCCAGCAGCTTGGCGCGGGGCGGGAATTCACCCCTCCAATTT.

Judged by abundance, this clonotype is medium-sized. The chain has TRBV19 and TRBJ2-5; D remains unclear. Germline CDR1 is LNHDA and CDR2 is SQIVND (reference sequence). The V and J ends lost 6 bases and 2 bases respectively, with 7 bases between them. The CDR3 is 12 residues long. The CDR3 coding sequence is TGTGCCAGTAGAAGTAGGCAAGAGACCCAGTACTTC. Encoded protein: CASRSRQETQYF.

The V and J genes are TRBV6-5 and TRBJ2-1; D might be TRBD2 (5 bases). CDR1 and CDR2 (germline): MNHEY, SVGAGI. The V and J ends lost 5 bases and 9 bases respectively, with 14 bases between them. This CDR3 has 13 amino acids. The CDR3 loop is CASSPEGPGEQFF. As DNA, the CDR3 is TGTGCCAGCAGTCCCGAGGGCCCGGGTGAGCAGTTCTTC.

In its sample, this clonotype ranks as medium-sized (0.01 to 0.1%). V gene TRBV5-5 combines with J gene TRBJ1-2; D might be TRBD1 (5 bases). This CDR3 is built from 12 residues. V lost 2 bases and J 4 bases, leaving 6 bases between the germline ends. Germline CDR1 and CDR2: SGHKS and YYEKEE (reference sequence). The CDR3 nucleotides are TGTGCCAGCAGCTTAGACAGCTATGGCTACACCTTC. Translated, it gives CASSLDSYGYTF.

The chain joins TRBV20-1 to TRBJ1-2; 9 nucleotides align to TRBD1. The germline CDR1 and CDR2 sequences are DFQATT and SNEGSKA (reference sequence). Trimming at V came to 6 bases and at J to 8 bases, leaving 13 bases not matched to a gene. The CDR3 is made up of 14 amino acids. Here the CDR3 reads CSANSRHRGLGYTF. The CDR3 nucleotides read TGCAGTGCCAACAGCCGCCACAGGGGGCTGGGCTACACCTTC.

The CDR3 region has the DNA TGTGCCAGCAGTCCGGAGGCTAGCGGGGAAAAAGAGACCCAGTACTTC. Protein product: CASSPEASGEKETQYF. The V gene is TRBV5-4, the J gene TRBJ2-5, with TRBD2 matching over 9 bases. The CDR3 is 16 residues long. Germline-derived CDR1 and CDR2 are SGHNT and YYREEE (reference sequence). J was trimmed by 3 bases and V by 5 bases; bases with no gene match: 11.

This clonotype was recorded a few times. The chain carries TRBV5-5 and TRBJ2-1; 7 bases map to TRBD1. CDR1 is SGHKS, CDR2 YYEKEE, per germline (reference sequence). The CDR3 extends over 14 amino acids. J lost 8 bases, V lost 6 bases, and 11 bases had no gene match. The CDR3 loop reads CASTRQGISDEQFF. CDR3 sequence (DNA): TGTGCCAGCACCCGACAGGGAATTAGCGATGAGCAGTTCTTC.

The chain uses TRBV5-1 and TRBJ2-5; D gene uncertain. Germline V gene lookup returns CDR1 SGHRS and CDR2 YFSETQ. With 0 bases removed from V and 2 bases from J, the gap between germline ends came to 5 bases. The CDR3 totals 13 residues. This CDR3 reads CASSLVPQETQYF. In DNA form, the CDR3 reads TGCGCCAGCAGCTTGGTACCACAAGAGACCCAGTACTTC.

There are a few counts of this clonotype. The chain couples TRBV10-3 to TRBJ2-2, with D tentatively TRBD2 (5 bases). V was cut by 10 bases and J by 1 base, with 13 bases left in between. The CDR3 totals 14 residues. CDR1 is ENHRY and CDR2 is SYGVKD in the germline V gene. The CDR3, as DNA: TGTGCCACCCTATCCCGGGGGAACACCGGGGAGCTGTTTTTT. This codes for CATLSRGNTGELFF.

With regard to this clonotype: A read error may explain this, as a much larger clone is one base away. The chain's CDR3 is CVSSQVSTDTQYF. CDR3 nucleotides: TGTGTCAGTAGTCAGGTCAGCACAGATACGCAGTATTTT. J is TRBJ2-3 and V is TRBV19; no clear D gene. This CDR3 region has 13 residues. Germline V gene sequence: CDR1 LNHDA, CDR2 SQIVND (reference sequence).

Relative to its sample, this clonotype is medium-sized (0.01 to 0.1%). The chain is built from TRBV6-5 and TRBJ2-1; the match to TRBD2 covers 11 bases. Unmatched junction bases numbered 8, after V lost 6 bases and J lost 16 bases. The CDR3 length is 12 residues. CDR1 is MNHEY and CDR2 is SVGAGI in the germline V gene. CDR3 coding DNA: TGTGCCAGCAGGTCGACTAGCGGGGTTGAATTCTTC. Residues: CASRSTSGVEFF.

The chain combines TRBV6-1 with TRBJ2-1; no clear D. CDR1 is MNHNS, CDR2 SASEGT, per germline. CDR3 length: 15 amino acids. V lost 2 bases to trimming and J lost 5 bases, with 13 bases between them. The CDR3 sequence: CASSESRDTNNEQFF. The DNA of the CDR3 is TGTGCCAGCAGTGAAAGCCGCGACACAAACAATGAGCAGTTCTTC.

The V gene is TRBV7-6, the J gene TRBJ1-1; TRBD1 might be the D (5 bases). Germline V gene lookup returns CDR1 SGHVS and CDR2 FNYEAQ. The V gene lost 4 bases and the J gene lost 4 bases, with 10 bases spanning the gap. The CDR3 is 13 residues long. The CDR3 DNA sequence: TGTGCCAGCAGCTGGGGGGGGGGCACTGAAGCTTTCTTT. Translated, it gives CASSWGGGTEAFF.

This clonotype has just a few counts. The gene calls are TRBV30 and TRBJ2-7, with TRBD1 as a possible D gene (6 bases). The CDR3 spans 11 residues. Trimming stripped 4 bases from V and 4 bases from J, with 8 bases between. Germline V gene sequence: CDR1 GTSNPN, CDR2 SVGIG (reference sequence). The CDR3 DNA follows: TGTGCCTGGACAGGGGCGTACGAGCAGTACTTC. It specifies CAWTGAYEQYF.

There are a few counts of this clonotype. This rearrangement joins TRBV30 to TRBJ1-1, with 11 bases identical to TRBD1. The junction had 5 bases not matched to a gene; V was cut back by 0 bases and J by 5 bases. The germline gives CDR1 GTSNPN, CDR2 SVGIG (reference sequence). CDR3 length: 15 amino acids. The CDR3 region is CAWSVRDRGNTEAFF. CDR3 coding DNA: TGTGCCTGGAGTGTACGGGACAGGGGGAATACTGAAGCTTTCTTT.

As to this clonotype: A junction end diverges from the germline sequence, so it may reflect a read error. The gene calls are TRBV5-6 and TRBJ2-1; D not resolved. CDR1 is SGHDT, CDR2 YYEEEE, per germline. This CDR3 is built from 17 residues. CDR3 region: CASSLWQVSLSYNKQFF. The CDR3 coding sequence is TGTGCCAGCAGCTTGTGGCAGGTATCACTCTCATACAATAAGCAGTTCTTC.

The rearrangement links TRBV20-1 to TRBJ2-6, with D possibly called TRBD1 or TRBD2 (5 bases each). This CDR3 contains 13 residues. V gave up 3 bases and J gave up 4 bases, with 7 bases separating them. Germline V CDR1 and CDR2: DFQATT, SNEGSKA (reference sequence). CDR3 nucleotide sequence: TGCAGTGCTAGCGAGGGGGGGGCCAACGTCCTGACTTTC. Translation gives CSASEGGANVLTF.

The table lists this clonotype with a few counts. J is TRBJ2-1 and V is TRBV6-5; 8 bases fit TRBD1. CDR1 MNHEY and CDR2 SVGAGI come from the germline V gene. There are 15 residues in the CDR3. J gave up 9 bases and V 2 bases, and 9 bases lay outside the gene matches. CDR3 sequence: CASSYAGSGTGEQFF. DNA of the CDR3: TGTGCCAGCAGTTACGCAGGGTCGGGGACAGGTGAGCAGTTCTTC.

By proportion, this clonotype is large. This chain links TRBV29-1 with TRBJ1-4, with D hard to call. The CDR3 spans 13 residues. The V gene lost 6 bases and the J gene lost 0 bases, with 8 bases spanning the gap. Germline lookup yields CDR1 SQVTM and CDR2 ANQGSEA. The CDR3 region has the DNA TGCAGCGTCGCCGTTGCAACTAATGAAAAACTGTTTTTT. As protein: CSVAVATNEKLFF.

The CDR3 sequence is CASSPQGDYEQYF. CDR3 DNA sequence: TGTGCCAGCAGCCCTCAGGGAGACTACGAGCAGTACTTC. This chain joins TRBV7-6 and TRBJ2-7; TRBD1 or TRBD2 may be the D gene (5 bases each). The germline V gene has CDR1 SGHVS and CDR2 FNYEAQ. V lost 5 bases to trimming and J lost 3 bases, with 11 bases between them. This CDR3 spans 13 amino acids.

The rearrangement joins TRBV5-6 to TRBJ1-2; D remains unclear. Looked up from germline, CDR1 is SGHDT and CDR2 is YYEEEE. The CDR3 spans 13 residues. V gave up 3 bases and J gave up 8 bases, with 14 bases separating them. The CDR3 region is CASSSPTFAGYTF. The CDR3 DNA follows: TGTGCCAGCAGCTCCCCCACCTTCGCCGGCTACACCTTC.

In this sample, this clonotype turned up a few times. The chain recombines TRBV6-2 or TRBV6-3 with TRBJ2-3; D gene ambiguous. V lost 7 bases and J 2 bases, leaving 4 bases between the germline ends. The CDR3 length is 11 residues. The germline gives CDR1 MNHEY, CDR2 SVGEGT. This chain's CDR3 is CASKHTDTQYF. CDR3 nucleotide sequence: TGTGCCAGCAAACACACAGATACGCAGTATTTT.